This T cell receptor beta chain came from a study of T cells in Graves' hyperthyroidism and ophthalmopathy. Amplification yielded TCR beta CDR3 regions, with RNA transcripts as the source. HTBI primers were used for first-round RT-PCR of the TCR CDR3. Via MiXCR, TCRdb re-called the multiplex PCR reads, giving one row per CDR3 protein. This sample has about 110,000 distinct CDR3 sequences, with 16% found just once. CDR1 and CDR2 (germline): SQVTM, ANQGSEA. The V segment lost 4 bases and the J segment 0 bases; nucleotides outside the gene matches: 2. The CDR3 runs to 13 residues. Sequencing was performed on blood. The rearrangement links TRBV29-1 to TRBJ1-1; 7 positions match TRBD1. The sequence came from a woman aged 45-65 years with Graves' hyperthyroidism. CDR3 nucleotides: TGCAGCGTTGTTAGGGGGCTGAACACTGAAGCTTTCTTT. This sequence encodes CSVVRGLNTEAFF.